Given below is one TCR beta chain in context. Its binding antigen is unknown. Base quality data are lacking; no much larger clone is found one base away. This sample is part of a study of shared clonotypes between healthy human individuals (dated by TCRdb to 2018 to 2020). For context, the study as a whole: Three men and a couple of women, aged 18 to 49 years, made up the cohort. Blood TCR repertoires of about 5 healthy adults were deeply sequenced to estimate repertoire size and the extent of clonotype sharing between individuals. Libraries were prepared and TCR repertoires were sequenced by different laboratories using diverse techniques, in order to increase sequencing depth and limit assay-specific biases. Each donor's leukapheresis produced roughly between about 0.8 and 8.9 billion PBMCs. For each donor, CD4 naive and CD4 memory were each given three plates, CD8 naive was given two plates, and CD8 memory was given one plate. What the study reported, not specific to this receptor: Estimated clonotype richness was generally larger for naive than for memory subsets. The genetic and exposure-history diversity represented was limited by the small number of donors. About 4.5% of naive CD4, 3.5% of naive CD8, around 2.3% of memory CD4, and approximately 0.39% of memory CD8 clonotypes were shared across several donors. Sampling was limited to blood, and TCR repertoires in tissue likely differ from TCR repertoires in blood. Compared with non-shared clonotypes, clonotypes shared by all four sorted-subset donors had higher generation probabilities. Pairwise subsampling led to the expectation that sequencing depth would affect the degree of clonotype sharing among donors. Even with the large sequencing depth, rarefaction of the sorted-subset datasets indicated that sequencing was incomplete.

Using the deep immunoSEQ assay, multiplex PCR amplified TCR CDR3 regions from genomic DNA. Extracted genomic DNA from each cell subset was spread evenly across all wells of several immunoSEQ 96-well plates, with each plate serving as a replicate. For sorted subsets, each replicate PCR was loaded with approximately 190 ng genomic DNA, equivalent to approximately 27,000 T cell genomes. The purified libraries were quantified using a Qubit 3.0 fluorometer, sized with a Bioanalyzer 2100, and then quantified again using the KAPA Library Quantification kit. Every immunoSEQ 96-well plate was sequenced on a dedicated single-read 150-cycle Illumina NextSeq 550 flow cell. Regarding the original processing steps: Because the immunoSEQ output included only junctional sequences and no quality scores, the filtering could not be the same as the filtering used for full-length reads. To assign V/J genes and CDR3, sequences were annotated against IMGT germline references using PyIR, a Python wrapper for IgBLAST v1.9. Reads with weak V/J assignments (E-value above 1e-6), missing CDR3, stop codons, out-of-frame junctions, or ambiguous translated residues were removed. V3J clonotypes were defined by identical inferred V gene, J gene, and CDR3 amino acid sequence. Percentage overlap between repertoires was computed as shared unique clonotypes divided by the size of the smaller repertoire. Richness of each repertoire was evaluated using RTK rarefaction, the Chao1 estimator, and Recon v2.1 estimates of unobserved clonotypes. Generation probabilities for all TCRbeta clonotypes obtained by the gDNA method from four donors were computed using OLGA. The clones in this table, taken by TCRdb from immuneACCESS, are in-frame only. Not every clone is retained; where verified, under half of the shortfall comes from an unresolved V gene, and the cause of the rest is unknown. The D gene and trimming were derived from the DNA, and the V and J assignments and clone size from that table. The sample yields 2 million to 2.5 million clones; roughly 95% were counted once. The ten top clones hold 0.13% of the sample.

Healthy HIV-negative adults with no recently reported acute infections or vaccinations were included as donors. Every donor was a Caucasian adult residing in Nashville, Tennessee, USA. Magnetic negative selection was used to enrich CD4+ T cells, after which naive cells were positively selected on CD45RA and the negative fraction became the memory subset. Blood was collected by leukapheresis, and PBMCs were isolated by Ficoll-Histopaque density gradient centrifugation and then cryopreserved in liquid nitrogen vapor phase. Analytical flow cytometry was used to check the purity and quantity of each magnetically sorted T cell population. Genomic DNA was isolated from every sorted fraction and measured by UV absorbance on a Nanodrop 2000c. Counted from cysteine to phenylalanine, this CDR3 has 15 amino acids. Only CDR3 DNA remains: 45 bases, in frame from the first base. V is cut back by 3 bases and J by 10 bases, with 4 bases in the junction unmatched. The germline V gene encodes CDR1 MDHEN and CDR2 SYDVKM.

This chain joins TRBV28 to TRBJ1-6; 12 central bases correspond to TRBD1. The source is a man aged 18 to 35 in good health. The sequenced sample was naive CD4+ T cells sorted from blood. What this sample's cell subset or site label stands for: CD45RA+ positively selected. The encoded CDR3 is CASSFSGTGGSPLHF. The sequenced DNA is TGTGCCAGCAGTTTCTCCGGGACAGGGGGCTCACCCCTCCACTTT.